The present entry profiles one T cell receptor (beta chain) with its context. Its specificity is not known. This sample was taken from a study of cytomegalovirus exposure and HLA in healthy donors. It was with 60 Vbeta and 13 Jbeta primers that the PCR ran. This table comes from immunoSEQ multiplex PCR, and its TCRdb copy is limited to in-frame clones, with some not included. The sample data list just under 60,000 clones. The V gene end was trimmed by 4 bases and the J gene end by 3 bases; junction bases not matched to a gene: 9. The germline CDR1 and CDR2 sequences are LGHNT and FRNRAP. The CDR3 consists of 16 residues. The study, taken as a whole, reports: The study reported that TCR beta sequences accurately predicted HLA-A and HLA-B alleles in most subjects.

The J gene is TRBJ2-1, the V gene TRBV12-5, with TRBD2 matching 7 bases. The sequenced sample was PBMCs. This TCR derives from a male donor in good health and CMV-seronegative. The DNA of the CDR3 is TGTGCTAGTGGTTGGGGGGGGGAAAGCTACTACAATGAGCAGTTCTTC. This codes for CASGWGGESYYNEQFF.